These 7 T cell receptor beta chains came from one sample sequenced in a study of T cell repertoires in cytomegalovirus infection. Antigens for these TCRs are unknown. TCRdb analysed the reads with MiXCR anew, one entry per CDR3 protein. The sample lists approximately 990,000 distinct CDR3 sequences, around 29% occurring once. Sequenced here: cultured CD8+ T cells from PBMCs, sampled from culture after CMV antigen stimulation. The receptors stem from a human donor in good health (CMV status not recorded). Some clones in this sample may be carry-over from other donors' samples.

Ten or more counts support this clonotype. The V call is TRBV7-9, the J call TRBJ1-1; D unclear. This CDR3 contains 11 residues. The V and J ends lost 6 bases and 3 bases respectively, with 5 bases between them. Germline CDR1 is SEHNR and CDR2 is FQNEAQ (reference sequence). The CDR3 is CASRRYTEAFF. The CDR3 DNA reads TGTGCCAGCAGACGATACACTGAAGCTTTCTTT. Looking up the rest from reference TRBV7-9 and TRBJ1-1 gives the full variable domain: DTGVSQNPRHKITKRGQNVTFRCDPISEHNRLYWYRQTLGQGPEFLTYFQNEAQLEKSRLLSDRFSAERPKGSFSTLEIQRTEQGDSAMYLCASRRYTEAFFGQGTRLTVV.

This clonotype has only one observation. In DNA, the CDR3 is TGTGCCAGTAGGGGGGACTTTAACTATGGCTACACCTTC. This codes for CASRGDFNYGYTF. The chain employs TRBV19 and TRBJ1-2; a weak D match, TRBD1 (5 bases). CDR1 and CDR2 (germline): LNHDA, SQIVND (reference sequence). This CDR3 has 13 residues. Trimming pared 6 bases from V and 1 base from J, leaving 9 bases between. Full variable domain (missing parts from reference TRBV19 and TRBJ1-2): DGGITQSPKYLFRKEGQNVTLSCEQNLNHDAMYWYRQDPGQGLRLIYYSQIVNDFQKGDIAEGYSVSREKKESFPLTVTSAQKNPTAFYLCASRGDFNYGYTFGSGTRLTVV.

The gene calls are TRBV5-4 and TRBJ1-5, with no clear D. The germline gives CDR1 SGHNT, CDR2 YYREEE (reference sequence). The ends were cut back, 4 bases at V and 4 bases at J, with 6 bases in the middle. CDR3 size: 12 residues. CDR3 loop: CASSVKNQPQHF. CDR3 nucleotides: TGTGCCAGCAGCGTGAAGAATCAGCCCCAGCATTTT.

This clonotype was detected ten times or more. The chain is built from TRBV7-2 and TRBJ2-1, with TRBD1 matching over 9 bases. The V and J ends lost 0 bases and 6 bases, in that order; junction bases with no gene match: 9. The CDR3 contains 17 residues. Per the germline V gene, CDR1 is SGHTA and CDR2 is FQGNSA. The CDR3 is CASSLARVETGGNEQFF. CDR3 nucleotide sequence: TGTGCCAGCAGCTTAGCGCGGGTCGAGACAGGGGGCAATGAGCAGTTCTTC.

This clonotype was seen only once. V usage is TRBV4-1 and J usage is TRBJ1-1; possible D gene TRBD1, 5 bases. The CDR3 consists of 14 residues. CDR1 is MGHRA, CDR2 YSYEKL, per germline. V lost 5 bases, J lost 6 bases, and 16 bases lay in between. For the CDR3, the DNA is TGCGCCAGCAGCATAAATCCCGGGGCCGCTGAAGCTTTCTTT. The encoded protein is CASSINPGAAEAFF.

The rearrangement links TRBV7-9 to TRBJ2-7; D tentatively fits TRBD1 or TRBD2 (5 bases each). V was trimmed by 4 bases and J by 3 bases, leaving 19 bases between them. This CDR3 is 16 amino acids long. CDR1 SEHNR and CDR2 FQNEAQ come from the germline V gene (reference sequence). CDR3 nucleotides: TGTGCCAGCAGCTACAGACCAATAGCTGGGGGCTACGAGCAGTACTTC. This translates into CASSYRPIAGGYEQYF.

This clonotype was seen once. CDR3 DNA sequence: TGTGCCAGCAGTGTCCCGGGACAGGGCAGGGATGAGCAGTTCTTC. It codes for CASSVPGQGRDEQFF. The rearrangement links TRBV6-6 to TRBJ2-1, with 9 bases aligning to TRBD1. This CDR3 comprises 15 residues. Germline V lookup: CDR1 MNHNY, CDR2 SVGAGI (reference sequence). Trimming at V came to 5 bases and at J to 8 bases, leaving 10 bases not matched to a gene.